This T cell receptor beta chain was captured in a study of T-cell memory formation after mild COVID-19. Study context: Largely donor-specific TCR clusters were found.

TCRdb fed the 5' RACE reads into MiXCR, producing one record per CDR3 protein. The sample carries approximately 260,000 distinct CDR3 sequences, over 15% recorded once. The germline CDR1 and CDR2 sequences are MNHEY and SMNVEV (reference sequence). This CDR3 is built from 16 residues. Germline trimming cut 2 bases from V and 4 bases from J; bases unmatched to any gene: 6. General study points: SARS-CoV-2 specificity of second-wave clones peaking day 37 was unconfirmed. Among CD4+ contracting clones, most were CM and EM, and CD8+ ones EMRA. Clones contracting over day 15 to 85 were CD4/CD8 balanced, with later expanders leaning CD4+.

This clonotype was counted between two and nine times. Its antigen is unidentified. This clonotype was sampled from a man aged 18 to 30 who had mild COVID-19 (a few samples of this study predate the infection). Cell type and time point are not known. The chain is built from TRBV27 and TRBJ1-1; 11 nucleotides align to TRBD1. The sample consisted of PBMCs or a T cell subset sorted from them (not recorded which). This chain's CDR3 is CASSLKAGTGGTEAFF. The CDR3 DNA is TGTGCCAGCAGTTTAAAGGCCGGGACAGGGGGCACTGAAGCTTTCTTT.